This T cell receptor beta chain was observed in a study of blood T cells in healthy people across ages. Study-wide findings and caveats: More naive CD4+ cells and higher diversity were found in long-lived than in aged donors. It was not known whether donors were CMV positive (a possible confounder of expanded clonotype changes). Bulk PBMC profiling left naive and antigen-experienced comparisons inconclusive.

In germline, CDR1 is MNHEY, CDR2 SVGAGI. V lost 6 bases to trimming and J lost 5 bases; unmatched junction nucleotides: 10. The CDR3 has 15 amino acids. A J-beta primer mix and a sample-barcoded 5' primer were used in a second PCR of roughly 6 to 11 cycles. In TCRdb, the 5' RACE reads were re-called with MiXCR into one record per CDR3 protein. The sample has hundreds of thousands of distinct CDR3 sequences; under 30% are singletons. About this clonotype itself: Its antigen is not identified.

The chain is built from TRBV6-5 and TRBJ2-5, with TRBD2 matching over 9 bases. The TCR was taken from a woman of 80 years or more in good health. The sequenced sample consisted of blood. CDR3 protein: CASSPLGTSRETQYF. The DNA for the CDR3 is TGTGCCAGCAGCCCCCTCGGGACTAGCCGGGAGACCCAGTACTTC.